This T cell receptor beta chain was obtained from a study of T cells in Graves' hyperthyroidism and ophthalmopathy. RNA transcripts were the template for amplifying TCR beta CDR3 regions. Using the HTBI primer set, a first-round RT-PCR was run on the TCR CDR3. TCRdb ran MiXCR on the multiplex PCR reads and lists one entry per CDR3 protein. The top ten clones hold around 8.1% of a sample with over 650,000 distinct CDR3 sequences, over 15% of them seen once. This clonotype was detected ten times or more. Trimming cost V 4 bases and J 2 bases, with 9 bases left between them. The V gene's germline CDR1 is SNHLY and CDR2 FYNNEI. This CDR3 has 14 residues.

Sequencing was carried out using blood. The sequence derives from a man between 18 and 35 years old with Graves' hyperthyroidism. The V and J genes are TRBV2 and TRBJ1-3; D gene uncertain. The DNA for the CDR3 is TGTGCCAGCAGTGTTCCCTCCACTGGAAACACCATATATTTT. Its translation is CASSVPSTGNTIYF.